These 18 T cell receptor beta chains share one sample of origin, sequenced in a study of blood T cells in healthy people across ages. A second PCR of roughly 7 to 11 cycles used a sample-barcoded 5' primer and a J-beta primer mix. TCRdb independently ran MiXCR on the 5' RACE reads; one entry per CDR3 protein. The sample gives some 760,000 distinct CDR3 sequences, 20% to 30% of which show up once; 9.4% is in the top ten. These data also formed part of another study, on T cells of mothers and their children.

The sample comprised blood. The source of these receptors is a boy aged 5-17 years in good health.

This clonotype occurred a few times. The chain has TRBV5-1 and TRBJ2-5, with 9 bases that match TRBD1. Per germline, CDR1 SGHRS and CDR2 YFSETQ. The CDR3 contains 18 residues. V was pared by 4 bases and J by 2 bases, with 15 bases of the junction left unmatched. The CDR3: CASSERTGALGFQETQYF. In DNA, the CDR3 is TGCGCCAGCAGCGAAAGGACAGGGGCCCTTGGATTTCAAGAGACCCAGTACTTC.

This clonotype was counted a few times. CDR3 bases: TGTGCCATCAGTGACGACAGGGATTGGAGTCGTAGCGAGACCCAGTACTTC. It specifies CAISDDRDWSRSETQYF. The J gene is TRBJ2-5, the V gene TRBV10-3; 7 nucleotides align to TRBD1. The junction had 15 bases not matched to a gene; V was cut back by 3 bases and J by 5 bases. Germline CDR1 is ENHRY and CDR2 is SYGVKD. This CDR3 comprises 17 residues.

This clonotype came up many times. The chain carries TRBV4-1 and TRBJ1-6, with D unresolved. This CDR3 spans 14 amino acids. Trimming stripped 1 base from V and 10 bases from J, with 11 bases between. Germline CDR1 and CDR2: MGHRA and YSYEKL. The CDR3, as DNA: TGCGCCAGCAGCCAAGGGGGATTTGGGTCACCCCTCCACTTT. Protein sequence: CASSQGGFGSPLHF.

The chain employs TRBV9 and TRBJ2-1; D is unclear. CDR3 length: 15 residues. The V end lost 1 base, the J end lost 2 bases, and 10 bases lay between the germline ends. CDR1 is SGDLS, CDR2 YYNGEE, per germline. The CDR3 reads CASSVSGTPYNEQFF. CDR3 coding DNA: TGTGCCAGCAGCGTAAGTGGAACCCCCTACAATGAGCAGTTCTTC.

The chain couples TRBV6-1 to TRBJ2-3; TRBD1 is a possible D gene (5 bases). The V end lost 7 bases, the J end lost 1 base, and 21 bases lay between the germline ends. The CDR3 loop spans 17 amino acids. CDR1 MNHNS and CDR2 SASEGT come from the germline V gene. In DNA form, the CDR3 reads TGTGCCAGCATTCGACAGTCAAGAACCCGGGGCACAGATACGCAGTATTTT. Its protein is CASIRQSRTRGTDTQYF.

The V gene is TRBV6-2 or TRBV6-3, the J gene TRBJ2-7, with 8 bases identical to TRBD1. V lost 10 bases to trimming and J lost 5 bases; unmatched junction nucleotides: 16. The germline CDR1 and CDR2 sequences are MNHEY and SVGEGT. This CDR3 region has 15 residues. The CDR3 DNA reads as TGTGCCAACCGATCTGGTCAGGGGGCTAACCACGAGCAGTACTTC. This codes for CANRSGQGANHEQYF.

The rearrangement uses TRBV6-5 and TRBJ1-2; no reliable D call. CDR1 and CDR2 from the germline V gene are MNHEY and SVGAGI. CDR3 length: 11 residues. Deletions cut 6 bases from V and 10 bases from J, with 12 bases between. CDR3 in amino acids: CASRGRFDYTF. As DNA, the CDR3 is TGTGCCAGCAGGGGCCGCTTTGACTACACCTTC.

This clonotype was recorded only once. This rearrangement joins TRBV6-5 to TRBJ2-7, with 10 nucleotides matching TRBD2. The J segment lost 3 bases and the V segment lost 0 bases, leaving 5 bases of the junction unmatched. This CDR3 region has 16 residues. Germline V gives CDR1 MNHEY, CDR2 SVGAGI. The CDR3 DNA reads TGTGCCAGCAGTTACTCGTCTAGCGGGGGACACTACGAGCAGTACTTC. It specifies CASSYSSSGGHYEQYF.

The genes are TRBV12-5 and TRBJ1-2; no reliable D call. There are 14 residues in the CDR3. Trimming took off 3 bases at V and 0 bases at J, with 8 bases between the two ends. The germline CDR1 and CDR2 sequences are LGHNT and FRNRAP. The CDR3, as DNA: TGTGCTAGTGGTTTACCGAGATCTAACTATGGCTACACCTTC. This encodes CASGLPRSNYGYTF. Filled out from reference TRBV12-5 and TRBJ1-2, the complete variable domain reads DARVTQTPRHKVTEMGQEVTMRCQPILGHNTVFWYRQTMMQGLELLAYFRNRAPLDDSGMPKDRFSAEMPDATLATLKIQPSEPRDSAVYFCASGLPRSNYGYTFGSGTRLTVV.

Only a few counts were recorded for this clonotype. One junction end does not reproduce the germline sequence, and a read error may be involved. The chain couples TRBV7-9 to TRBJ2-5; TRBD1 aligns across 9 bases. Germline V CDR1 and CDR2: SEHNR, FQNEAQ (reference sequence). CDR3 length equals 19 residues. The CDR3 bases are TGTGCCAGCAGCTTACGTCCGGGACAGGGTTCGTCCGGAATAGAGGCCCAGTACTTC. Translating gives CASSLRPGQGSSGIEAQYF. Together with reference TRBV7-9 and TRBJ2-5, the CDR3 gives the full variable domain: DTGVSQNPRHKITKRGQNVTFRCDPISEHNRLYWYRQTLGQGPEFLTYFQNEAQLEKSRLLSDRFSAERPKGSFSTLEIQRTEQGDSAMYLCASSLRPGQGSSGIEAQYFGPGTRLLVL.

This sequence joins TRBV29-1 and TRBJ2-5; unclear D gene. Trimming pared 4 bases from V and 1 base from J, leaving 16 bases between. Germline assignment: CDR1 SQVTM and CDR2 ANQGSEA. CDR3 size: 15 residues. CDR3 sequence reads: CSVVYSPDSQETQYF. For the CDR3, the DNA is TGCAGCGTTGTATATTCGCCAGACTCCCAAGAGACCCAGTACTTC.

V gene TRBV2 combines with J gene TRBJ1-1, with TRBD1 as a possible D gene (6 bases). Trimming pared 2 bases from V and 1 base from J, leaving 11 bases between. CDR1 is SNHLY and CDR2 is FYNNEI in the germline V gene. The CDR3 sequence is 15 residues long. The CDR3 DNA reads as TGTGCCAGCAGTGAAATTCTGGGGGCGAACACTGAAGCTTTCTTT. Translating it yields CASSEILGANTEAFF.

The V and J genes are TRBV2 and TRBJ2-5; maybe TRBD1 (6 bases). Germline V lookup: CDR1 SNHLY, CDR2 FYNNEI. CDR3 length: 15 amino acids. The ends were cut back, 1 base at V and 3 bases at J, with 12 bases in the middle. The CDR3 DNA is TGTGCCAGCAGTGAAGATTTACAGGGAAAAGAGACCCAGTACTTC. Its protein is CASSEDLQGKETQYF.

This clonotype was found many times. V gene TRBV3-1 combines with J gene TRBJ2-1; D may match TRBD1 or TRBD2 (5 bases each). Per germline, CDR1 LGHDT and CDR2 YNNKEL (reference sequence). The CDR3 spans 12 residues. Trimming left V 1 base short and J 15 bases short, with 13 bases between. CDR3 nucleotides: TGTGCCAGCAGCCAAGGGGCACTTGGGGGGTTCTTC. The encoded protein is CASSQGALGGFF.

The chain links TRBV11-2 to TRBJ2-1; 7 bases match TRBD1. The CDR3 length is 18 residues. CDR1 and CDR2 from the germline V gene are SGHAT and FQNNGV. The junction had 17 bases not matched to a gene; V was cut back by 2 bases and J by 7 bases. CDR3 residues: CASSLILTGTKVANEQFF. The CDR3 coding sequence is TGTGCCAGCAGCTTAATCCTGACAGGGACCAAGGTGGCGAATGAGCAGTTCTTC.

In this sample, this clonotype turned up a few times. The J gene is TRBJ1-3, the V gene TRBV7-3; 8 nucleotides align to TRBD1. CDR3 size: 14 residues. CDR1 and CDR2 from the germline V gene are SGHTA and FQGTGA. J gave up 4 bases and V 2 bases, and 1 base lay outside the gene matches. CDR3 DNA sequence: TGTGCCAGCAGCTTAGCAGGGGGCGGAAACACCATATATTTT. This codes for CASSLAGGGNTIYF.

The J gene is TRBJ2-5, the V gene TRBV5-1, with TRBD2 as a possible D gene (5 bases). The DNA end is a closer match to TRBJ2-7, so the J assignment may be wrong. This CDR3 is 15 amino acids long. Germline V lookup: CDR1 SGHRS, CDR2 YFSETQ. The CDR3 here is CASSGASGDLYEQYF. The CDR3 DNA reads as TGCGCCAGCAGTGGAGCCAGCGGCGATCTCTACGAGCAGTACTTC.

This clonotype was observed a few times. The chain has TRBV2 and TRBJ1-1; no clear D. Germline V gene sequence: CDR1 SNHLY, CDR2 FYNNEI. The CDR3 extends over 14 amino acids. V was trimmed by 0 bases and J by 0 bases, leaving 5 bases between them. Here the CDR3 DNA reads TGTGCCAGCAGTGAAGCTTGGGTGAACACTGAAGCTTTCTTT. It specifies CASSEAWVNTEAFF.